This T cell receptor beta chain is from a study of OX40 agonist ivuxolimab in advanced cancers. This CDR3 has 14 residues. Germline-derived CDR1 and CDR2 are SGDLS and YYNGEE. V lost 1 base to trimming and J lost 4 bases, with 9 bases between them. Some clones are missing from TCRdb's copy, which holds only in-frame ones; the method was immunoSEQ multiplex PCR. The sample includes around 99,000 clones, about 90% of them seen just once. This chain links TRBV9 with TRBJ2-1, with D unclear. The TCR comes from an adult with an advanced solid tumor such as melanoma, head and neck, liver or kidney cancer. The sequenced sample was CD4+ or CD8+ T cells sorted from blood, obtained in a trial of the OX40 agonist ivuxolimab. The CDR3 DNA sequence: TGTGCCAGCAGCGTATACCCCGGGTACAATGAGCAGTTCTTC. This sequence encodes CASSVYPGYNEQFF.